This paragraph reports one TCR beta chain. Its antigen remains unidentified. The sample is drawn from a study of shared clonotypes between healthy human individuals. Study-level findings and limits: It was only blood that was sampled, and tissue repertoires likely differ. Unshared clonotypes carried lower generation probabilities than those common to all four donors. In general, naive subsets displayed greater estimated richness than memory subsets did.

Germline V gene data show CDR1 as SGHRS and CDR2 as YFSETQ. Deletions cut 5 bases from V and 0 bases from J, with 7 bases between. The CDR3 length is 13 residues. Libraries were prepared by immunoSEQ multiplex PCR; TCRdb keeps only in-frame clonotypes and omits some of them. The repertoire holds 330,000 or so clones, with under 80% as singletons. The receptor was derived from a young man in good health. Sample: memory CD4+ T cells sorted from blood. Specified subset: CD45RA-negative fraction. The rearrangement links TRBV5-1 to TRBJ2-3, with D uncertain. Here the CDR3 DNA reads TGCGCCAGCAGTAGGTCAAGCACAGATACGCAGTATTTT. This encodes CASSRSSTDTQYF.